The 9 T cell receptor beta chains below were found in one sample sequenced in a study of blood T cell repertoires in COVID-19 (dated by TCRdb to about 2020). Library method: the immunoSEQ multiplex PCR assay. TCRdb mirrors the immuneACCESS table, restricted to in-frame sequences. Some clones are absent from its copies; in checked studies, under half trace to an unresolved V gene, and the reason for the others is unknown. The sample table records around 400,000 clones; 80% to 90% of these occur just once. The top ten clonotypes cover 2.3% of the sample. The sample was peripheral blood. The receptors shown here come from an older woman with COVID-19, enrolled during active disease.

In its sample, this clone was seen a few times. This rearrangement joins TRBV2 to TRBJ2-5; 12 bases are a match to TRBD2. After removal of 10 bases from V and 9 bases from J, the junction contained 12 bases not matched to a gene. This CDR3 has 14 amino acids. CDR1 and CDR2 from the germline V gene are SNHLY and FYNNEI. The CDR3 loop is CAIQGLAGGMAQYF. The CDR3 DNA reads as TGTGCCATCCAGGGACTAGCGGGTGGGATGGCCCAGTACTTC.

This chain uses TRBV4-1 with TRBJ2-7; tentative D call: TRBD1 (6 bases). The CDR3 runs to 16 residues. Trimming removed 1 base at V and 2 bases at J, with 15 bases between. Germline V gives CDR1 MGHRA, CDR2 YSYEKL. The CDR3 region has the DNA TGCGCCAGCAGCCAAGGCCCGAGCAGGGGCCCCTACGAGCAGTACTTC. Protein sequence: CASSQGPSRGPYEQYF.

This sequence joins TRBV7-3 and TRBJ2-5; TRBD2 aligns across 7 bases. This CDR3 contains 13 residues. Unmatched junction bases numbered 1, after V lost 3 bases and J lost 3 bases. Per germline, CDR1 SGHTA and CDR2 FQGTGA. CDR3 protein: CASSFGLEETQYF. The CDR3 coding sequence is TGTGCCAGCAGCTTTGGACTAGAAGAGACCCAGTACTTC.

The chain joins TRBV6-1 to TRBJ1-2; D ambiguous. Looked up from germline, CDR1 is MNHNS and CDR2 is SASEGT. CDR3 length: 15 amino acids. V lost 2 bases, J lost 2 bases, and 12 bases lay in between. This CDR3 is CASSELFSSNYGYTF. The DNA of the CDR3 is TGTGCCAGCAGTGAACTATTCTCCTCCAACTATGGCTACACCTTC.

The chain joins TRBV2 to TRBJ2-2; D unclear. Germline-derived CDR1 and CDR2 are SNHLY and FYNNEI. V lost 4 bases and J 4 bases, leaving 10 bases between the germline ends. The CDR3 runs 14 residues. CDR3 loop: CASSVTSLTGELFF. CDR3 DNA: TGTGCCAGCAGTGTTACTTCGCTCACCGGGGAGCTGTTTTTT.

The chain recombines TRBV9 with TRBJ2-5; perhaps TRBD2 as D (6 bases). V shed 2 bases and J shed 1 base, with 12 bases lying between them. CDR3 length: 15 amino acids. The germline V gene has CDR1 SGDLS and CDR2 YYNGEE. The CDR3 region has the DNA TGTGCCAGCAGCGTCCAGGTGGGACTCCAAGAGACCCAGTACTTC. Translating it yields CASSVQVGLQETQYF.

The CDR3 coding sequence is TGCAGCGTGGCGGGTCGGGGGGGCGAGTTCCGGAACATTCAGTACTTC. It translates to CSVAGRGGEFRNIQYF. The rearrangement joins TRBV29-1 to TRBJ2-4; 8 positions match TRBD2. Germline V gives CDR1 SQVTM, CDR2 ANQGSEA. V shed 6 bases, J shed 7 bases, and the junction held 17 bases outside the gene matches. The CDR3 covers 16 residues.

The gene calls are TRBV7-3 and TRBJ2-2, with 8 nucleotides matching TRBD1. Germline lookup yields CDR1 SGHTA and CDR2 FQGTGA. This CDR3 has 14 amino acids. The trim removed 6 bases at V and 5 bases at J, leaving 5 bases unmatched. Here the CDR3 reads CASSLQGVTGELFF. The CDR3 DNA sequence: TGTGCCAGCAGTCTACAGGGGGTGACCGGGGAGCTGTTTTTT.

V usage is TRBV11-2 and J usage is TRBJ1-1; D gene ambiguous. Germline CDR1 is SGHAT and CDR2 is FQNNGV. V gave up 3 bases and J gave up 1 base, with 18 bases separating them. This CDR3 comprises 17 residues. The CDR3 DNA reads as TGTGCCAGCAGCTTTCGACCACGGTATAGCACGAACACTGAAGCTTTCTTT. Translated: CASSFRPRYSTNTEAFF.